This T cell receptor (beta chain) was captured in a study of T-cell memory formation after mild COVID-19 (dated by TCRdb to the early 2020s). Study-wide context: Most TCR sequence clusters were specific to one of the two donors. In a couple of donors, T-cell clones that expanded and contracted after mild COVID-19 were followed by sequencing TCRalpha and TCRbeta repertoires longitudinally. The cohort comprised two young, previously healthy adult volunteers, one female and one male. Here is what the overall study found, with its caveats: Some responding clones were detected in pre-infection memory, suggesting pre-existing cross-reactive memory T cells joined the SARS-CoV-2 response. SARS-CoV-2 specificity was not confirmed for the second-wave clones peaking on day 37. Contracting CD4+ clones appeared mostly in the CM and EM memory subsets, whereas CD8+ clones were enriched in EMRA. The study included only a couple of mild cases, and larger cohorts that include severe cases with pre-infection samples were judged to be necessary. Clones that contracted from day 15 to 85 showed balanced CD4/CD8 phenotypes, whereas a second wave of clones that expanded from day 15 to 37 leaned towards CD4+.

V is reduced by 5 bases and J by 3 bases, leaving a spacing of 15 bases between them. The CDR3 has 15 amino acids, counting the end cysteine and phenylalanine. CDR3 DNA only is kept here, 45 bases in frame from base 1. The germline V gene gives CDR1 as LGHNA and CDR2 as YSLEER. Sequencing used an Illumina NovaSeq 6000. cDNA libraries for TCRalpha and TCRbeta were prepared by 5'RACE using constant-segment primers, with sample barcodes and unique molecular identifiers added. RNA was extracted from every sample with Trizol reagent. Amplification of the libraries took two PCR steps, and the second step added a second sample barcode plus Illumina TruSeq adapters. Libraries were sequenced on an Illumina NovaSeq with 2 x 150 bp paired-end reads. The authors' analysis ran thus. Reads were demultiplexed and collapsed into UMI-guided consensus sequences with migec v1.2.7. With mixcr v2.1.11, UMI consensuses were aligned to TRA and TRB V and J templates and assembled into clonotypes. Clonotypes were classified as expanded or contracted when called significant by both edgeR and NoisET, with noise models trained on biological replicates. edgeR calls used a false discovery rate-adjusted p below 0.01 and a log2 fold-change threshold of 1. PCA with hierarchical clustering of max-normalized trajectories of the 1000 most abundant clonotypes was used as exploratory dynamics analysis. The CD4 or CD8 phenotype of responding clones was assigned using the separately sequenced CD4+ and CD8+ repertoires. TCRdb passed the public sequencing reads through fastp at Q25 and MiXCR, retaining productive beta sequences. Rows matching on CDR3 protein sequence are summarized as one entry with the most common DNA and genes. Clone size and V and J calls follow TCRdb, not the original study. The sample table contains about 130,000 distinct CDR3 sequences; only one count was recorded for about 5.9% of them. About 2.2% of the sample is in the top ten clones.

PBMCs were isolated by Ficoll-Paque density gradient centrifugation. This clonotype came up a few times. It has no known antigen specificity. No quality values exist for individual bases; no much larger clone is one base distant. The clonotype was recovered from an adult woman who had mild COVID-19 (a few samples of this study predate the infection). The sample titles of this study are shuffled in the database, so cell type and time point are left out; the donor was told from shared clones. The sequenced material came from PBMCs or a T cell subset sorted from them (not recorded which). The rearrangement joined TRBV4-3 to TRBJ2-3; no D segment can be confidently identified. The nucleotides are TGCGCCAGCAGCTTCCGTGGGGTGGGGACAGATACGCAGTATTTT. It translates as CASSFRGVGTDTQYF.